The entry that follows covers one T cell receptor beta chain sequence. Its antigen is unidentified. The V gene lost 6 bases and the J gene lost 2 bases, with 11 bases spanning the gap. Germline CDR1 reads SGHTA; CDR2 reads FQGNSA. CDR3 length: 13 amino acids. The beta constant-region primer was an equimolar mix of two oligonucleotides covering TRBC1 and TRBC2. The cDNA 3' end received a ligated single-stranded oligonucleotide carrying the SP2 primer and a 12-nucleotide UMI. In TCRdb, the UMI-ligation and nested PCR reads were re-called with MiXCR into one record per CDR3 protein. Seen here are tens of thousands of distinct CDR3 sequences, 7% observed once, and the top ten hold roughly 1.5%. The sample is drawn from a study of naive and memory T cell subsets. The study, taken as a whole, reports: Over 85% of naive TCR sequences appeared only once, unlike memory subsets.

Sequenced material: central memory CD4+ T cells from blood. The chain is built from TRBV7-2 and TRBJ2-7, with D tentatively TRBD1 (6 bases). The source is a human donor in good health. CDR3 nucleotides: TGTGCCAGCAGATCTGGGACAACCTACGAGCAGTACTTC. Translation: CASRSGTTYEQYF.